The present TCR beta chain was sequenced within a study of shared clonotypes between healthy human individuals. The study used 80 million to 100 million PBMCs per unsorted sample for genomic DNA. V lost 0 bases and J lost 0, with 7 bases in between. Germline V lookup: CDR1 SGHTA, CDR2 FQGNSA. The CDR3 contains 15 residues. Once extracted for a subset, genomic DNA was divided evenly among several immunoSEQ plates. Clones were read by immunoSEQ multiplex PCR, and TCRdb kept only the in-frame ones, dropping some. The sample lists about 490,000 clones, about 82% occurring once. The source material was PBMCs. The genes are TRBV7-2 and TRBJ2-3, with no clear D. This TCR was sampled from a woman aged 40 to 50 in good health. Some clones in this sample may be carry-over from other donors' samples. The CDR3 DNA reads TGTGCCAGCAGCTTAGCGCTTAGCAGCACAGATACGCAGTATTTT. Its translation: CASSLALSSTDTQYF.